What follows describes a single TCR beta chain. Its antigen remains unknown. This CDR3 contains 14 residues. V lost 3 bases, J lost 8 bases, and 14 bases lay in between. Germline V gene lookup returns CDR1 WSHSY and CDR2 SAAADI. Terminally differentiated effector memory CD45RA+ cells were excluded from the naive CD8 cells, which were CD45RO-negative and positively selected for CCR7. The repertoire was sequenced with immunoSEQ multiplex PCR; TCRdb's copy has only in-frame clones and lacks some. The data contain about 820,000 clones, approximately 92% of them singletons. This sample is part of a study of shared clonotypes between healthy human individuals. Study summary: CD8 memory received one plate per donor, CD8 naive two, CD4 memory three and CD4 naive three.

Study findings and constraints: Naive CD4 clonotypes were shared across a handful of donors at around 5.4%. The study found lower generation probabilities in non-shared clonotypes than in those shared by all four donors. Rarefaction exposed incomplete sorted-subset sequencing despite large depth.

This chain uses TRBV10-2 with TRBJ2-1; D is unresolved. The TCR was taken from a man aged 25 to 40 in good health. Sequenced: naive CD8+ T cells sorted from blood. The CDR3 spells CASSEGPAADEQFF. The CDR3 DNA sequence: TGCGCCAGCAGTGAAGGACCCGCCGCCGATGAGCAGTTCTTC.